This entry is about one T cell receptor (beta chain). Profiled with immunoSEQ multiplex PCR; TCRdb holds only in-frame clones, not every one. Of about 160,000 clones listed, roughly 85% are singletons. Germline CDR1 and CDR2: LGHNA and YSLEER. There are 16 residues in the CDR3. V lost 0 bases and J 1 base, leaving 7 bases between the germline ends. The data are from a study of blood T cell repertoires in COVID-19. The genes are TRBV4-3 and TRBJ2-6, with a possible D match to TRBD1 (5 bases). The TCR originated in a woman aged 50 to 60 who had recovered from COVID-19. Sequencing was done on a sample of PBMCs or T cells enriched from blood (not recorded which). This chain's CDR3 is CASSQEWTSGANVLTF. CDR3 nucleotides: TGCGCCAGCAGCCAAGAATGGACATCTGGGGCCAACGTCCTGACTTTC.